A single TCR beta chain is shown here with its context. Its antigen is currently not known. No clone much larger than this one lies a single base away; base qualities are absent. The immunoSEQ Assay, a bias-controlled multiplex PCR, was used to amplify TCRbeta CDR3 regions from genomic DNA. In the authors' own workflow: The number of nucleated cells in each sample was estimated from the amplification of reference gene primers within the assay. To quantify the absolute abundance of each unique TCRbeta CDR3 rearrangement, sequence reads were collapsed and filtered. For each sample, productive Simpson clonality was calculated as the square root of Simpson's diversity index over productive rearrangements. As stored in TCRdb, this immuneACCESS dataset retains in-frame rearrangements with V and J assigned. A fraction of the clones does not appear; measured against another copy, unresolved V genes explain less than half of the discrepancy, and the remainder lacks a known reason. V, J and clone size were drawn from that table, and D and trimming were deduced from the DNA. This sample gives roughly 190,000 clones in total; 80% to 90% of them show up just once. The leading ten clones occupy less than 3.5% of the sample.

This sample stems from a study of blood T cell repertoires in COVID-19 (dated by TCRdb to about 2020). Looking at the study overall: The collaborator samples originated in the United States, Italy and Spain and spanned the acute and convalescent phases of COVID-19. The prospective study material was composed of cDNA or gDNA derived from T cells, B-cell-depleted T cells, or PBMCs. Deeply sampled blood TCRbeta repertoires from subjects exposed to, actively infected with, or recovered from COVID-19 were included in the dataset. The repertoires were released in a freely available public database intended as a resource for research on the immune response to SARS-CoV-2. The samples were drawn from the first 160 participants of the ongoing ImmuneRACE study and from 950 to 1,500 subjects provided by 6 global collaborators. A de-identified subject ID, COVID-19 status, age in years and sex were almost always included in the sample metadata. HLA class I and class II types, where available, came from metadata supplied by the sample provider rather than from assay-based typing. What the authors observed across the whole study: Clinical and demographic metadata were provided uncurated, with the amount varying by source and participant.

The germline V gene (reference sequence) specifies SEHNR as CDR1 and FQNEAQ as CDR2. There are 14 amino acids in the CDR3, from cysteine to phenylalanine inclusive. Of all the DNA, just the CDR3 is kept, 42 bases in frame from base 1. Ends trimmed: V by 6 bases, J by 12 bases; bases unmatched to a gene: 13. Collaborating institutions collected whole blood in K2EDTA tubes following their own protocols. For TCRbeta analysis, collaborators shipped samples as frozen whole blood, isolated PBMCs, or DNA extracted from either of those sample types. The clonotype was recovered from a man aged 45-65 years with active or convalescent COVID-19. Recombination joined TRBV7-9 with TRBJ2-1, with 8 junctional bases fitting TRBD2. The sample comprised peripheral blood. The bases read TGTGCCAGCAGGCCCGGGACTAGTGGTGTGTGGCAGTTCTTC. It encodes CASRPGTSGVWQFF. Extended through the reference TRBV7-9 and TRBJ2-1 proteins, this CDR3 yields the full variable domain: DTGVSQNPRHKITKRGQNVTFRCDPISEHNRLYWYRQTLGQGPEFLTYFQNEAQLEKSRLLSDRFSAERPKGSFSTLEIQRTEQGDSAMYLCASRPGTSGVWQFFGPGTRLTVL.